This TCR beta chain is drawn from a study of cytomegalovirus exposure and HLA in healthy donors. With regard to this clone: The antigen remains unidentified.

Findings of the study overall: Across HLA loci, a later analysis found differing TCR association rates, with DRB1 most and HLA-C fewest.

The CDR3 loop spans 14 amino acids. CDR1 GTSNPN and CDR2 SVGIG come from the germline V gene (reference sequence). The V and J ends lost 5 bases and 4 bases, in that order; junction bases with no gene match: 8. The PCR made use of 60 Vbeta and 13 Jbeta primers. The repertoire was sequenced with immunoSEQ multiplex PCR; TCRdb's copy has only in-frame clones and lacks some. Here the sample spans more than 120,000 clones, approximately 83% being singletons. The sequencing input was PBMCs. The chain uses TRBV30 and TRBJ2-1; TRBD2 matches 7 bases. This receptor was identified in a male donor in good health and CMV-seronegative. Here the CDR3 reads CAWGQGGRYNEQFF. The CDR3 bases are TGTGCCTGGGGTCAGGGAGGGCGATACAATGAGCAGTTCTTC.